This is a list of T cell receptor beta chains from one sample in a study of blood T cell repertoires in COVID-19. TCRdb's copy holds only in-frame clones and misses some; the assay was immunoSEQ multiplex PCR. Among about 230,000 clones, around 80% were seen once, and the ten largest hold approximately 2.4%. The sequenced sample was peripheral blood. The receptors derive from a man aged 35 to 55 who had recovered from COVID-19. CDR3s include the opening cysteine and the closing phenylalanine or tryptophan. A D gene is named only where the DNA matches it firmly. Rows may omit the clone size; those that give it use once, few, many or a size class.

TRBV2	TRBJ1-2	NA	TRBD1	TGTGCCAGCAGTGATACAGGGGATGCCTATGGCTACACCTTC	CASSDTGDAYGYTF
TRBV9	TRBJ2-1	NA	NA	TGTGCCAGCAGCCCTCGAGGTAGCGGAACAAGCTCCTACAATGAGCAGTTCTTC	CASSPRGSGTSSYNEQFF
TRBV7-9	TRBJ1-5	NA	NA	TGTGCCAGCAGCTTAGGCGAGTCTCAGGGGCCCCAGCATTTT	CASSLGESQGPQHF
TRBV9	TRBJ2-3	NA	NA	TGTGCCAGCAGCGTAGTTCAGGGGACAGATACGCAGTATTTT	CASSVVQGTDTQYF
TRBV28	TRBJ2-7	NA	TRBD1	TGTGCCAGCAGTTCCCCCACCCGGGACAGACCCTACGAGCAGTACTTC	CASSSPTRDRPYEQYF
TRBV11-2	TRBJ2-7	once	NA	TGTGCCAGCAGTACTGGCACAGGGAGTCGGGCCGACGAGCAGTACTTC	CASSTGTGSRADEQYF
TRBV7-2	TRBJ2-7	NA	TRBD2	TGTGCCAGCAGCTTAGGACTAGCGGGAGTCGAGCAGTACTTC	CASSLGLAGVEQYF
TRBV19	TRBJ1-5	NA	NA	TGTGCCAGTGACAGGTCCGGGCGGCAGCCCCAGCATTTT	CASDRSGRQPQHF
TRBV11-2	TRBJ2-3	NA	NA	TGTGCCAGCAGATCAACTAGCACAGATACGCAGTATTTT	CASRSTSTDTQYF
TRBV7-9	TRBJ1-2	NA	NA	TGTGCCAGCAGCCCCAGGGCGAGGGGCTACACCTTC	CASSPRARGYTF
TRBV7-9	TRBJ1-4	NA	TRBD1	TGTGCCAGCAGCGGACAGGGGGTCTACCAAATTTCAACTAATGAAAAACTGTTTTTT	CASSGQGVYQISTNEKLFF
TRBV5-1	TRBJ1-6	few	NA	TGCGCCAGCAGCTTACAGGGTTCACCCCTCCACTTT	CASSLQGSPLHF
TRBV13	TRBJ2-1	once	NA	TGTGCCAGCAGCTTGGGCGGGGGCGCTTACAATGAGCAGTTCTTC	CASSLGGGAYNEQFF
TRBV28	TRBJ1-1	few	NA	TGTGCCAGCCTAGGGGTTGACACTGAAGCTTTCTTT	CASLGVDTEAFF
TRBV19	TRBJ1-1	NA	NA	TGTGCCAGTAGTATAGATCGTTGGGGAGGAGCTGAAGCTTTCTTT	CASSIDRWGGAEAFF
TRBV7-9	TRBJ2-7	NA	NA	TGTGCCAGCAGCGCCGGGACCTACGAGCAGTACTTC	CASSAGTYEQYF